The text below deals with one T cell receptor (beta chain). Its cognate antigen is unknown. V lost 1 base and J lost 4, with 11 bases in between. The germline gives CDR1 MGHRA, CDR2 YSYEKL. The CDR3 is 16 residues long. Treatment given: oral pan-JAK inhibitor, 5-10 mg twice daily. It was from PBMCs that CD4+ and CD8+ T cells were sorted. The sequencing template was cDNA reverse transcribed from extracted RNA. Assay used: immunoSEQ multiplex PCR; TCRdb lists only in-frame clones, some missing. The sample consists of 90,000 to 150,000 clones, around 56% of them appearing once. The sample comes from a study of CD8+ T cells in alopecia areata. Study-wide background: Tofacitinib treatment spanned 6 to 18 months, with 6 months off drug afterward.

Study results and caveats: For patients receiving tofacitinib, scalp clonality and expanded CD8+ clones among the top 100 significantly decreased. Lesional scalp, especially alopecia totalis/universalis, showed higher clonality than normal scalp.

This clonotype was sampled from a human donor with alopecia areata. The rearrangement links TRBV4-1 to TRBJ2-6; D call uncertain. Here the sequenced sample was CD4+ T cells sorted from blood, taken at week 4, from a patient treated with tofacitinib. The CDR3 DNA reads as TGCGCCAGCAGCCAAGTCGGATCTTTGGGGGCCAACGTCCTGACTTTC. Translation gives CASSQVGSLGANVLTF.